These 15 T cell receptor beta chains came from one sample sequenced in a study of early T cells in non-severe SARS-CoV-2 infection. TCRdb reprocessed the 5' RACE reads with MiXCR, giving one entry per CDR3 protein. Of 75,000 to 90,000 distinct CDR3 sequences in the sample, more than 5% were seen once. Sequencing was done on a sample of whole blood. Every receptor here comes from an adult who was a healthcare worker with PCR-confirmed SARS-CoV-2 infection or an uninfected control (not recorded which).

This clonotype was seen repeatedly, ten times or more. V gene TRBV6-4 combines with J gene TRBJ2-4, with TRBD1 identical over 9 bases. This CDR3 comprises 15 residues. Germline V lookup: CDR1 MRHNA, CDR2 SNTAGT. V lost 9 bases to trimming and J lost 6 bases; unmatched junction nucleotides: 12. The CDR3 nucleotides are TGTGCCAGGCCCTTGAGCGAGACAGGGGGAAACATTCAGTACTTC. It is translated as CARPLSETGGNIQYF.

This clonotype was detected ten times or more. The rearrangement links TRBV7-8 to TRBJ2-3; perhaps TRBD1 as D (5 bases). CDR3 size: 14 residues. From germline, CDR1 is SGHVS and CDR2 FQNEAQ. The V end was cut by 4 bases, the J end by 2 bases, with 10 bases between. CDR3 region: CASSSGQITDTQYF. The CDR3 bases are TGTGCCAGCAGCTCCGGACAAATCACAGATACGCAGTATTTT.

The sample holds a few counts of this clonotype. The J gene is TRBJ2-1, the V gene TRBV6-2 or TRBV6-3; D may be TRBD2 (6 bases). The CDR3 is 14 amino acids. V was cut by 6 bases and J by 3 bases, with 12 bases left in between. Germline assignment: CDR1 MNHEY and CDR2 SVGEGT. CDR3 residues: CASSESGGYNEQFF. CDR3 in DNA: TGTGCCAGCAGCGAATCCGGGGGCTACAATGAGCAGTTCTTC.

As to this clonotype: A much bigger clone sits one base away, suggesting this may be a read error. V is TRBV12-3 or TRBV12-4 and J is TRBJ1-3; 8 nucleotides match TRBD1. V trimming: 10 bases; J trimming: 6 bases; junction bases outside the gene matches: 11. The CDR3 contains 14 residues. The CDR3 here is CANRSDRAENTIYF. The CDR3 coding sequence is TGTGCCAACAGGTCGGACAGGGCTGAAAACACCATATATTTT.

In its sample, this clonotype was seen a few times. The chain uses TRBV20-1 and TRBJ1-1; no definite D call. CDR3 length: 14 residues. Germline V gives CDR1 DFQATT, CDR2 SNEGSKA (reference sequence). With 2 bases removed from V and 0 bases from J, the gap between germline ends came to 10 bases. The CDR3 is CSARPGPVNTEAFF. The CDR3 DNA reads TGCAGTGCTAGACCGGGCCCGGTGAACACTGAAGCTTTCTTT.

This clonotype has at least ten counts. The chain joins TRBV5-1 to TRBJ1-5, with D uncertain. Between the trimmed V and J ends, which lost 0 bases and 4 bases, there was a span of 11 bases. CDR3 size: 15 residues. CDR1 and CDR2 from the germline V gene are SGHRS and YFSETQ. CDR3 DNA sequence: TGCGCCAGCAGCTTGGGGGAAGGACCTAATCAGCCCCAGCATTTT. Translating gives CASSLGEGPNQPQHF.

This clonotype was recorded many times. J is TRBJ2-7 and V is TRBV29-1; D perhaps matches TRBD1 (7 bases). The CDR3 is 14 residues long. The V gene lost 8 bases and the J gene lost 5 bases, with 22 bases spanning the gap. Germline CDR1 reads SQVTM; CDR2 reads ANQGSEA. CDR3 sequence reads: CSTRGGGGGNEQYF. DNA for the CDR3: TGCAGCACCCGCGGAGGAGGAGGGGGCAACGAGCAGTACTTC.

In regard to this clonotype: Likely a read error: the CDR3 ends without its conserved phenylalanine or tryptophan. The CDR3 here is CASSRGGLVRETQYI. In DNA form, the CDR3 reads TGTGCCTCTTCCCGAGGGGGGCTGGTTAGAGAGACCCAGTACATC. This chain links TRBV19 with TRBJ2-5; D tentatively fits TRBD1 or TRBD2 (6 bases each). CDR3 size: 15 residues. Germline V gene lookup returns CDR1 LNHDA and CDR2 SQIVND (reference sequence). Between the trimmed V and J ends, which lost 11 bases and 4 bases, there was a span of 23 bases.

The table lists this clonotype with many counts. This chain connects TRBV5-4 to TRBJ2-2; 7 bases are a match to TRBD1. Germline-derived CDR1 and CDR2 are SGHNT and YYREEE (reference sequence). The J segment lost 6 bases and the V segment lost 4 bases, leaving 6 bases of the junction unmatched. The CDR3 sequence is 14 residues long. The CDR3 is CASSQQGSAGELFF. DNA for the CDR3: TGTGCCAGCAGCCAACAGGGGTCGGCCGGGGAGCTGTTTTTT.

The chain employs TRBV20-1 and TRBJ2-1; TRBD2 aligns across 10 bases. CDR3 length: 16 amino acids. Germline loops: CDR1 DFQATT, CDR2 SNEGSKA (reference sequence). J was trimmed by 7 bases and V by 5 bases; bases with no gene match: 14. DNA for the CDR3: TGCAGTGCTCCTCGGTCGGTAGCGGGGGGTTGGAATGAGCAGTTCTTC. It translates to CSAPRSVAGGWNEQFF.

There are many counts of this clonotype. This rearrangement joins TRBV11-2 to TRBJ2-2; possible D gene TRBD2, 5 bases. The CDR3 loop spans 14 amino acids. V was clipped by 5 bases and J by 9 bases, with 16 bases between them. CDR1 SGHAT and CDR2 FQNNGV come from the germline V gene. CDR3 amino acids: CASSPRRGERELFF. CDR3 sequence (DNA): TGTGCCAGCAGCCCAAGACGGGGTGAGAGGGAGCTGTTTTTT.

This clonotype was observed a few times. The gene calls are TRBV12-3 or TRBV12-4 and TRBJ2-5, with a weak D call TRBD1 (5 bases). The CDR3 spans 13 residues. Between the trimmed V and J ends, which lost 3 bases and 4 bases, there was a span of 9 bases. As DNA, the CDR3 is TGTGCCAGCAGTTTCAGGGCGGTAGAGACCCAGTACTTC. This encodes CASSFRAVETQYF.

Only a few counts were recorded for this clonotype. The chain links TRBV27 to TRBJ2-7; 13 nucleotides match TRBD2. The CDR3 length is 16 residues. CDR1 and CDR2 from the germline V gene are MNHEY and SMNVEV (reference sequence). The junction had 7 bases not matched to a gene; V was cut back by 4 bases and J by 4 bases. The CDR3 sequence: CASSSAPGLAGYEQYF. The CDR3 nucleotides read TGTGCCAGCAGTTCCGCACCGGGACTAGCGGGATACGAGCAGTACTTC.

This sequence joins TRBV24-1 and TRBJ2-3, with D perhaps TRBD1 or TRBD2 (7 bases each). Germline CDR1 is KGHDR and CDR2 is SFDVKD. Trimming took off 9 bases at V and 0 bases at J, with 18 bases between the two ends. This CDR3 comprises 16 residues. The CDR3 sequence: CATGRGDSPSTDTQYF. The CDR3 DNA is TGTGCCACCGGACGGGGGGACAGTCCTAGCACAGATACGCAGTATTTT.

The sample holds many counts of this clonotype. CDR3 loop: CASSLVAGEQFF. The DNA for the CDR3 is TGTGCCAGCAGCTTAGTAGCGGGTGAGCAGTTCTTC. The chain uses TRBV7-2 and TRBJ2-1; 7 bases map to TRBD2. Looked up from germline, CDR1 is SGHTA and CDR2 is FQGNSA. The CDR3 consists of 12 residues. V lost 1 base, J lost 9 bases, and 0 bases stayed unmatched.